This T cell receptor (beta chain) was documented in a study of cytotoxic CD8 clonotypes in ibrutinib-treated CLL. In the study overall: Included were 11 to 12 relapsed/refractory and roughly 15 treatment-naive patients, of whom fewer than 18 were IGHV unmutated.

Study findings and constraints: Progressing patients had sampling times that differed from those of sustained-remission patients.

V trimming: 2 bases; J trimming: 3 bases; junction bases outside the gene matches: 1. The CDR3 is made up of 14 amino acids. CDR1 SGHRS and CDR2 YFSETQ come from the germline V gene. Data came from immunoSEQ multiplex PCR; TCRdb stores just in-frame clones and leaves some out. The table lists under 50,000 clones, 65% to 70% of them singletons. On this clone itself: Its specificity is unknown.

This chain connects TRBV5-1 to TRBJ2-2; 7 nucleotides line up with TRBD1. The sequence derives from a human donor with chronic lymphocytic leukemia. The specimen was PBMCs, collected at disease progression, from a patient treated with ibrutinib. CDR3 amino acids: CASSFGQDTGELFF. In DNA form, the CDR3 reads TGCGCCAGCAGCTTTGGACAGGACACCGGGGAGCTGTTTTTT.